Sequencing of this TCR beta chain was carried out in a study of OX40 agonist ivuxolimab in advanced cancers. TCRdb's table, derived via immunoSEQ multiplex PCR, lists solely in-frame clones and lacks some. Here the sample spans tens of thousands of clones, roughly 89% being singletons. The CDR3 length is 14 residues. Germline V lookup: CDR1 MGHRA, CDR2 YSYEKL. Trimming took 0 bases from V and 10 from J, leaving 13 bases between them. This clonotype originated in an adult with an advanced solid tumor such as melanoma, head and neck, liver or kidney cancer. J is TRBJ2-1 and V is TRBV4-1, with D unclear. The specimen was CD4+ or CD8+ T cells sorted from blood, collected in a trial of the OX40 agonist ivuxolimab. The CDR3 here is CASSQDPVRAEQFF. CDR3 nucleotide sequence: TGCGCCAGCAGCCAAGATCCAGTAAGAGCGGAGCAGTTCTTC.